The 4 T cell receptor beta chains below all came from one sample that was sequenced in a study of CD8 T cells in Susac syndrome. After extraction with the RNeasy kit, roughly 0.45 to 1 ug of the RNA was reverse transcribed using random hexamers. A single record per CDR3 protein comes from TCRdb applying MiXCR to the immunoSEQ multiplex PCR reads. Altogether fewer than 90,000 distinct CDR3 sequences are present, approximately 95% being singletons, with the ten largest covering less than 0.6%. The source material was CD8+ T cells from PBMCs. The receptors were gathered from a human donor with Susac syndrome.

The chain joins TRBV27 to TRBJ2-2; the match to TRBD1 covers 9 bases. Looked up from germline, CDR1 is MNHEY and CDR2 is SMNVEV (reference sequence). The CDR3 has 16 residues. J gave up 0 bases and V 6 bases, and 5 bases lay outside the gene matches. The CDR3: CASRRGTGTNTGELFF. The CDR3, as DNA: TGTGCCAGCAGGAGAGGGACAGGGACGAACACCGGGGAGCTGTTTTTT.

This rearrangement joins TRBV5-4 to TRBJ2-1; D could derive from TRBD1 or TRBD2 (5 bases each). This CDR3 region has 14 residues. Germline lookup yields CDR1 SGHNT and CDR2 YYREEE (reference sequence). V lost 4 bases to trimming and J lost 7 bases, with 15 bases between them. CDR3 residues: CASSPGTAFNEQFF. The CDR3 coding sequence is TGTGCCAGCAGCCCTGGGACGGCTTTTAATGAGCAGTTCTTC.

The chain joins TRBV15 to TRBJ2-1; TRBD1 is a possible D gene (6 bases). Germline V gene lookup returns CDR1 LNHNV and CDR2 YYDKDF (reference sequence). The CDR3 length is 19 residues. V gave up 0 bases and J gave up 5 bases, with 23 bases separating them. CDR3 sequence (DNA): TGTGCCACCAGCAGAGAACGTCGCCCAGACAGGAAATCCGACAATGAGCAGTTCTTC. Its protein is CATSRERRPDRKSDNEQFF.

J is TRBJ1-4 and V is TRBV2; D not resolved. The germline V and J ends were trimmed by 2 bases and 2 bases, with 9 bases remaining between them. CDR3 length equals 15 residues. Germline V gives CDR1 SNHLY, CDR2 FYNNEI. CDR3 loop: CASSERRATNEKLFF. CDR3 in DNA: TGTGCCAGCAGTGAAAGGAGGGCGACTAATGAAAAACTGTTTTTT.